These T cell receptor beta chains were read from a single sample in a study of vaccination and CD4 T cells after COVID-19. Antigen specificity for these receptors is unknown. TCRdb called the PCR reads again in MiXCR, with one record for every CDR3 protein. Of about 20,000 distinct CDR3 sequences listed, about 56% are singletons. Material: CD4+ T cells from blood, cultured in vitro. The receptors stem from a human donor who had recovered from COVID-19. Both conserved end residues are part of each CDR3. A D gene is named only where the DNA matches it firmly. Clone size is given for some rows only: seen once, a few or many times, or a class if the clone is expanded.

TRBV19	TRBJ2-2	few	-	CASRNSGNTGELFF	TGTGCCAGTCGGAATAGCGGTAACACCGGGGAGCTGTTTTTT
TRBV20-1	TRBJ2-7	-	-	CSVVAAGEQYF	TGCAGTGTCGTCGCCGCGGGCGAGCAGTACTTC
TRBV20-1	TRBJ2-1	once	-	CSAENPGLGDNEQFF	TGCAGTGCCGAGAACCCAGGGTTAGGGGACAATGAGCAGTTCTTC
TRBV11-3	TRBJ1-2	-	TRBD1	CASSVRQGADGYTF	TGTGCCAGCAGCGTAAGACAGGGGGCTGATGGCTACACCTTC
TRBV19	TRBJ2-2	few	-	CASSTRTAWELFF	TGTGCCAGTAGTACGCGGACGGCCTGGGAGCTGTTTTTT
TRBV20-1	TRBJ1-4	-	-	CSARDERGAGEKLFF	TGCAGTGCTAGAGACGAAAGGGGAGCGGGTGAAAAACTGTTTTTT
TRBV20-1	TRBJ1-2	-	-	CSARDSASQGYTF	TGCAGTGCTAGAGATAGTGCCTCGCAGGGCTACACCTTC
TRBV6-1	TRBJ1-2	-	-	CASSEGHNYGYTF	TGTGCCAGCAGTGAAGGACACAACTATGGCTACACCTTC
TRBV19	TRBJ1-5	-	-	CASSMEYYSNQPQHF	TGTGCCAGTAGTATGGAATATTATAGCAATCAGCCCCAGCATTTT
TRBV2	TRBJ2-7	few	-	CASILISYIGDYEQYF	TGTGCCAGCATTCTGATTAGTTACATAGGGGACTACGAGCAGTACTTC
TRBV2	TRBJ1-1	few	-	CASSEVVLKSFF	TGTGCCAGCAGTGAAGTTGTATTAAAGTCCTTCTTT